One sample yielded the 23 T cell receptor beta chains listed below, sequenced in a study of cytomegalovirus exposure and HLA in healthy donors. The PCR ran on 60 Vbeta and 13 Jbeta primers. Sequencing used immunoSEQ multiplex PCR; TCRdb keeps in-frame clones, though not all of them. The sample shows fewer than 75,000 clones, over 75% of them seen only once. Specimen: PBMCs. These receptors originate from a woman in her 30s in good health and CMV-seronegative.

CDR3 loop: CASSLDPNSIQYF. The CDR3, as DNA: TGTGCCAGCAGCTTAGACCCTAACAGCATCCAGTACTTC. The rearrangement uses TRBV11-3 and TRBJ2-5; no clear D. The V and J ends lost 0 bases and 10 bases respectively, with 12 bases between them. The germline V gene has CDR1 SGHNT and CDR2 YENEEA. This CDR3 contains 13 residues. Full variable domain (rest looked up from reference TRBV11-3 and TRBJ2-5): EAGVVQSPRYKIIEKKQPVAFWCNPISGHNTLYWYLQNLGQGPELLIRYENEEAVDDSQLPKDRFSAERLKGVDSTLKIQPAELGDSAVYLCASSLDPNSIQYFGPGTRLLVL.

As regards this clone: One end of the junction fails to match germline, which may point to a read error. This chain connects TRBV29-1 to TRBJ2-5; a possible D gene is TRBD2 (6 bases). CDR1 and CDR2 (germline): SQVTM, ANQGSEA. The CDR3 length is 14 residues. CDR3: CSVEGQAGKETQYF. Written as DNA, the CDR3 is TGCAGCGTAGAAGGGCAGGCGGGAAAAGAGACCCAGTACTTC.

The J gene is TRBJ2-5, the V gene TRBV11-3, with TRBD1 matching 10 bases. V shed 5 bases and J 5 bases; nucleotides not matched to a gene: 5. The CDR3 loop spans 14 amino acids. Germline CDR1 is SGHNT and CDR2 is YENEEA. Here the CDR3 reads CASSPGTGAETQYF. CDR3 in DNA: TGTGCCAGCAGCCCCGGGACAGGGGCCGAGACCCAGTACTTC.

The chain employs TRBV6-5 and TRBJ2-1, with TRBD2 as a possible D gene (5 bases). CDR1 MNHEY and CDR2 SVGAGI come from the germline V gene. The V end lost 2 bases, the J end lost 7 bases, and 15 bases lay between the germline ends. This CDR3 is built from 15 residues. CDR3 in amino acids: CASSYHAARTNEQFF. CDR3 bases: TGTGCCAGCAGTTACCACGCAGCACGGACTAATGAGCAGTTCTTC.

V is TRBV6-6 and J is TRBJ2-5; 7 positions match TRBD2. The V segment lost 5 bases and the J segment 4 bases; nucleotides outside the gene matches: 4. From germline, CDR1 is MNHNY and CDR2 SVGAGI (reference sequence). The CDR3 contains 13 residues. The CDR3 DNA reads TGTGCCAGCAGTGTATTAGCGGGAGAGACCCAGTACTTC. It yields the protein CASSVLAGETQYF.

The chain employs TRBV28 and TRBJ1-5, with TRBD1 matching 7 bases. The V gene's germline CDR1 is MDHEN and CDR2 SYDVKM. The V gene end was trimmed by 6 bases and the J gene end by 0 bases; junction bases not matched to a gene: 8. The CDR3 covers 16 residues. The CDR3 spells CASSHRTGYSNQPQHF. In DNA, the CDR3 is TGTGCCAGCAGCCACAGGACAGGTTATAGCAATCAGCCCCAGCATTTT.

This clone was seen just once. In DNA form, the CDR3 reads TGCGCCAGCAGCCAAGATCTGGTCCTTAGAGTTCCTAACTATGGCTACACCTTC. Amino acids: CASSQDLVLRVPNYGYTF. This chain connects TRBV4-3 to TRBJ1-2; no clear D. CDR1 and CDR2 (germline): LGHNA, YSLEER. V lost 0 bases, J lost 0 bases, and 17 bases lay in between. The CDR3 has 18 amino acids.

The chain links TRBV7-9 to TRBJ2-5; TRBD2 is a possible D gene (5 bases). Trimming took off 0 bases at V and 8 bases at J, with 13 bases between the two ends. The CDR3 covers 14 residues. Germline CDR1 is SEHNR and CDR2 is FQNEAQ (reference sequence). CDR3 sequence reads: CASSLATVRETQYF. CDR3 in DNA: TGTGCCAGCAGCTTAGCGACGGTCCGGGAAACCCAGTACTTC.

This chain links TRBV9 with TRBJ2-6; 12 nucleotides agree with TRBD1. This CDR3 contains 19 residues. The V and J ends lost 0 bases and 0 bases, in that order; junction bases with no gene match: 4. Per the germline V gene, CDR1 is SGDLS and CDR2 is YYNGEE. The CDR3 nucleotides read TGTGCCAGCAGCGTAGACCGGGACAGGGGGCACTCTGGGGCCAACGTCCTGACTTTC. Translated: CASSVDRDRGHSGANVLTF.

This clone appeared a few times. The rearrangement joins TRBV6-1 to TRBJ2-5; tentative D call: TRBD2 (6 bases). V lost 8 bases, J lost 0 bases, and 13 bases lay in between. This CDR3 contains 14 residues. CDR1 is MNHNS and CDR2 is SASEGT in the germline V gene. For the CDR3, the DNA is TGTGCCAGCTCCGGGACTGTGTACCAAGAGACCCAGTACTTC. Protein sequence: CASSGTVYQETQYF.

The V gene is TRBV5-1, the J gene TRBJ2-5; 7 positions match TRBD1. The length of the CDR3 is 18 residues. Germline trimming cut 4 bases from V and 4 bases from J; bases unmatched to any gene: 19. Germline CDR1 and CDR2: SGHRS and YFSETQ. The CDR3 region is CASSRRLRTGGVGETQYF. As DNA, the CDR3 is TGCGCCAGCAGCCGCCGTCTGAGGACAGGCGGAGTTGGAGAGACCCAGTACTTC.

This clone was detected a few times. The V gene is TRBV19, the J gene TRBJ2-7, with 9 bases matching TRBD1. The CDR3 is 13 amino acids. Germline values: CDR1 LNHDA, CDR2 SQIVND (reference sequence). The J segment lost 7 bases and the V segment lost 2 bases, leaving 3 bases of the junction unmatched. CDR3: CASSILGTGEQYF. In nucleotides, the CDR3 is TGTGCCAGTAGTATATTGGGGACAGGGGAGCAGTACTTC.

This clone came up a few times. The CDR3 DNA is TGTGCCAGCAGCTTTAGGACAGGGGGCTTCGATGGGGCCAACGTCCTGACTTTC. It is translated as CASSFRTGGFDGANVLTF. The V gene is TRBV7-2, the J gene TRBJ2-6; 11 nucleotides line up with TRBD1. The CDR3 spans 18 residues. Germline assignment: CDR1 SGHTA and CDR2 FQGNSA. The V segment lost 3 bases and the J segment 3 bases; nucleotides outside the gene matches: 7. Supplemented by reference TRBV7-2 and TRBJ2-6, the full variable domain reads GAGVSQSPSNKVTEKGKDVELRCDPISGHTALYWYRQSLGQGLEFLIYFQGNSAPDKSGLPSDRFSAERTGGSVSTLTIQRTQQEDSAVYLCASSFRTGGFDGANVLTFGAGSRLTVL.

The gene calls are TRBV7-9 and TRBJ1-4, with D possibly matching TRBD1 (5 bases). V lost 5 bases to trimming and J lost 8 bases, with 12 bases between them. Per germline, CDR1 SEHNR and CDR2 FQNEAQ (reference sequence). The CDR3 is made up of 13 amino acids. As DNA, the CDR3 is TGTGCCAGCAGCCTATGGGGCGGCGAAAAACTGTTTTTT. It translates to CASSLWGGEKLFF.

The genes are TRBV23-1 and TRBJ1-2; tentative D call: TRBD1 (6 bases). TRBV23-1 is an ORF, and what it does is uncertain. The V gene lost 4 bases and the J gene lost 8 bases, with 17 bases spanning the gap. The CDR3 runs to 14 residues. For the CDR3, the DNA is TGCGCCAGCAGTCTAGCTACACAGGGATCGGGCTACACCTTC. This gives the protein CASSLATQGSGYTF.

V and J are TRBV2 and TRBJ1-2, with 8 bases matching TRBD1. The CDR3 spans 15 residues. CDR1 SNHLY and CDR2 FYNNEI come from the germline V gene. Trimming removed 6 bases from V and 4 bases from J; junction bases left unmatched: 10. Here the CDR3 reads CASSSSGTGFYGYTF. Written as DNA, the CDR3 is TGTGCCAGCAGCTCATCCGGGACAGGTTTCTATGGCTACACCTTC.

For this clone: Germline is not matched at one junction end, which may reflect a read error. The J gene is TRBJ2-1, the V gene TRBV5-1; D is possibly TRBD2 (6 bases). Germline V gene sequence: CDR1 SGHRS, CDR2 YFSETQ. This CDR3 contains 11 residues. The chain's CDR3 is CASSLGLARIF. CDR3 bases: TGCGCCAGCAGCTTGGGGCTAGCGAGAATCTTC.

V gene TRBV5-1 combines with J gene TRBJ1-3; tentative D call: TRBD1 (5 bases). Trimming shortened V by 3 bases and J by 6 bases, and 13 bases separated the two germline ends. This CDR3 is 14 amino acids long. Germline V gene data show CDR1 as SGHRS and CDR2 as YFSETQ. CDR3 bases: TGCGCCAGCAGCTCGACCGGGGGGGAAAACACCATATATTTT. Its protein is CASSSTGGENTIYF.

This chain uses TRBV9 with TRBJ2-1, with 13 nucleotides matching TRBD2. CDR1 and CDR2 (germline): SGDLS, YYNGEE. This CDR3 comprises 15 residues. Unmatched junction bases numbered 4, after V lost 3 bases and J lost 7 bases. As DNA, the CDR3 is TGTGCCAGCAGCGCCCGGACTAGCGGGAGAAATGAGCAGTTCTTC. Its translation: CASSARTSGRNEQFF.

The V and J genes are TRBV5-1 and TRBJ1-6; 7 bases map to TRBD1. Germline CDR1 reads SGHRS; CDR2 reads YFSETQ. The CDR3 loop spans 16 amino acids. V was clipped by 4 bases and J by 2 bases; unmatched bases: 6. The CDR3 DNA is TGCGCCAGCAGCGTGACAGGGTTTCCCTATAATTCACCCCTCCACTTT. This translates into CASSVTGFPYNSPLHF.

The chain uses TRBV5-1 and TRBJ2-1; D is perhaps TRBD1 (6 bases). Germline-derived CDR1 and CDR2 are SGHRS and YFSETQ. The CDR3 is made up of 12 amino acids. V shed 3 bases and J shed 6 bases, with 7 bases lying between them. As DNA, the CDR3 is TGCGCCAGCAGCTCACAGGGCAATGAGCAGTTCTTC. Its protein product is CASSSQGNEQFF.

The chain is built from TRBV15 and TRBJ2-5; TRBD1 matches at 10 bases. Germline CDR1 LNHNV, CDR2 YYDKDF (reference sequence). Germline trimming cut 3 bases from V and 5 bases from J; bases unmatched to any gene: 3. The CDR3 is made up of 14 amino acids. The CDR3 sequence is CATSRGTGVETQYF. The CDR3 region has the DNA TGTGCCACCAGCAGGGGGACAGGGGTTGAGACCCAGTACTTC. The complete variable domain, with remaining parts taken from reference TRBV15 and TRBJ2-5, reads DAMVIQNPRYQVTQFGKPVTLSCSQTLNHNVMYWYQQKSSQAPKLLFHYYDKDFNNEADTPDNFQSRRPNTSFCFLDIRSPGLGDTAMYLCATSRGTGVETQYFGPGTRLLVL.

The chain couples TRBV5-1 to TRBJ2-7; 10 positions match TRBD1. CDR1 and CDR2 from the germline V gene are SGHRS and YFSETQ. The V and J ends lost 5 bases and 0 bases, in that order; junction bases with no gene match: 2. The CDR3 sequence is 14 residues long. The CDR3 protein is CASRGDRGSYEQYF. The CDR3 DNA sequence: TGCGCCAGCAGGGGGGACAGGGGCTCCTACGAGCAGTACTTC.